Below, 16 T cell receptor beta chains from the same sample are listed, as sequenced in a study of CD8 T cells in Susac syndrome. Random hexamers were used to reverse transcribe the RNA input (about 0.5 to 1 ug). TCRdb reprocessed the immunoSEQ multiplex PCR reads via MiXCR and lists one record per CDR3 protein. Counted here are over 95,000 distinct CDR3 sequences, nearly 95% occurring once; the ten biggest clones make up about 0.15%. Sequenced input: CD4+ T cells from PBMCs. These receptors were collected from a human donor in good health.

This clonotype was picked up a small number of times. This chain connects TRBV4-3 to TRBJ2-7, with unresolved D. V lost 0 bases, J lost 3 bases, and 12 bases lay in between. The germline CDR1 and CDR2 sequences are LGHNA and YSLEER. The CDR3 contains 15 residues. The CDR3 DNA sequence: TGCGCCAGCAGCCAAGATCCCACGGATATCTACGAGCAGTACTTC. It encodes CASSQDPTDIYEQYF.

The chain couples TRBV11-1 to TRBJ1-6; D might be TRBD1 (5 bases). CDR1 SGHAT and CDR2 FQDESV come from the germline V gene (reference sequence). The CDR3 runs to 21 residues. V lost 4 bases, J lost 3 bases, and 28 bases lay in between. CDR3 coding DNA: TGTGCCAGCAGCTCGCTTGACAGTACGCCTTTCAAAAACGGCTATAATTCACCCCTCCACTTT. Amino acids: CASSSLDSTPFKNGYNSPLHF.

This clonotype was found a few times. The chain links TRBV7-2 to TRBJ2-2; 7 nucleotides match TRBD2. The CDR3 extends over 15 amino acids. V was clipped by 1 base and J by 5 bases; unmatched bases: 4. Per the germline V gene, CDR1 is SGHTA and CDR2 is FQGNSA. The CDR3 sequence is CASSLGASGTGELFF. The CDR3, as DNA: TGTGCCAGCAGCTTAGGGGCTAGCGGTACCGGGGAGCTGTTTTTT.

The CDR3 region has the DNA TGTGCCAGCAGCGCGGGTCTAGAGGGACGGGCTGGCTACACCTTC. Translating it yields CASSAGLEGRAGYTF. V is TRBV5-4 and J is TRBJ1-2; the D gene is possibly TRBD1 (5 bases). The CDR3 runs to 15 residues. Germline CDR1 and CDR2: SGHNT and YYREEE (reference sequence). The V gene lost 4 bases and the J gene lost 7 bases, with 20 bases spanning the gap.

This sequence joins TRBV29-1 and TRBJ1-4, with D maybe TRBD1 (5 bases). This CDR3 spans 14 amino acids. Germline V lookup: CDR1 SQVTM, CDR2 ANQGSEA. V was shortened by 5 bases and J by 1 base, with 11 bases between the two germline ends. The CDR3 coding sequence is TGCAGCGTTTCCGGGGCTGGAACTAATGAAAAACTGTTTTTT. Encoded protein: CSVSGAGTNEKLFF.

J is TRBJ2-2 and V is TRBV5-1; D might be TRBD2 (5 bases). There are 14 residues in the CDR3. Per germline, CDR1 SGHRS and CDR2 YFSETQ. With 7 bases removed from V and 1 base from J, the gap between germline ends came to 11 bases. The CDR3 spells CASFPEGNTGELFF. Here the CDR3 DNA reads TGCGCCAGCTTTCCCGAGGGGAACACCGGGGAGCTGTTTTTT.

The chain combines TRBV7-2 with TRBJ2-7; tentative D call: TRBD2 (5 bases). Germline V gene lookup returns CDR1 SGHTA and CDR2 FQGNSA. V lost 4 bases and J lost 3, with 13 bases in between. The CDR3 sequence is 14 residues long. CDR3 in DNA: TGTGCCAGCAGCTCGTCGCGGGCCCTCTACGAGCAGTACTTC. It translates to CASSSSRALYEQYF.

The chain is built from TRBV19 and TRBJ1-1; D possibly corresponds to TRBD1 (6 bases). This CDR3 spans 13 amino acids. Germline-derived CDR1 and CDR2 are LNHDA and SQIVND (reference sequence). The ends were cut back, 7 bases at V and 0 bases at J, with 9 bases in the middle. In DNA, the CDR3 is TGTGCCAGTACCCCAGGGGTGAACACTGAAGCTTTCTTT. The encoded protein is CASTPGVNTEAFF.

Comment on this clonotype: One end of the junction does not line up with germline, which may come from a read error. V and J are TRBV18 and TRBJ2-5; a possible D gene is TRBD2 (5 bases). This CDR3 is 14 amino acids long. Germline V lookup: CDR1 KGHSH, CDR2 LQKENI. CDR3 nucleotide sequence: TGTGCCAGCTCGCCACTTTCGGGACAAGAGACCCAGTACTTC. Amino acids: CASSPLSGQETQYF.

V gene TRBV29-1 combines with J gene TRBJ2-7, with D perhaps matching TRBD1 (6 bases). V was pared by 7 bases and J by 7 bases, with 20 bases between. Per the germline V gene, CDR1 is SQVTM and CDR2 is ANQGSEA. CDR3 length: 13 amino acids. The CDR3 region is CSAWTDGRREQYF. The CDR3 region has the DNA TGCAGCGCTTGGACAGACGGGCGTCGGGAGCAGTACTTC.

This chain links TRBV18 with TRBJ2-2; D ambiguous. Trimming cost V 8 bases and J 4 bases, with 11 bases left between them. This CDR3 region has 13 residues. Germline loops: CDR1 KGHSH, CDR2 LQKENI. The CDR3 coding sequence is TGTGCCAGCCTGCCGGTTGCCACCGGGGAGCTGTTTTTT. As protein: CASLPVATGELFF.

The J gene is TRBJ1-5, the V gene TRBV7-9; D is uncertain. V lost 6 bases to trimming and J lost 2 bases, with 8 bases between them. This CDR3 contains 13 residues. CDR1 is SEHNR, CDR2 FQNEAQ, per germline (reference sequence). The CDR3 sequence is CASSFPGNQPQHF. As DNA, the CDR3 is TGTGCCAGCAGTTTTCCCGGCAATCAGCCCCAGCATTTT.

This sequence joins TRBV13 and TRBJ1-1, with D tentatively TRBD1 (6 bases). The V end was cut by 10 bases, the J end by 1 base, with 10 bases between. This CDR3 region has 12 residues. CDR1 PRHDT and CDR2 FYEKMQ come from the germline V gene (reference sequence). The CDR3 loop reads CANGQPNTEAFF. The CDR3 DNA follows: TGTGCCAACGGACAGCCGAACACTGAAGCTTTCTTT.

V gene TRBV7-2 combines with J gene TRBJ2-7, with D possibly being TRBD2 (6 bases). CDR1 is SGHTA, CDR2 FQGNSA, per germline. Trimming cost V 1 base and J 2 bases, with 12 bases left between them. The CDR3 is 15 amino acids. CDR3 amino acids: CASSLGAGTAYEQYF. DNA of the CDR3: TGTGCCAGCAGCTTAGGTGCGGGGACTGCCTACGAGCAGTACTTC.

In DNA, the CDR3 is TGCAGTGCTAGAGATCCGGCGCGGAACACTGAAGCTTTCTTT. It encodes CSARDPARNTEAFF. The rearrangement uses TRBV20-1 and TRBJ1-1; D remains unclear. Germline V gene data show CDR1 as DFQATT and CDR2 as SNEGSKA (reference sequence). Trimming shortened V by 0 bases and J by 1 base, and 9 bases separated the two germline ends. CDR3 length: 14 amino acids.

The chain joins TRBV7-3 to TRBJ1-1, with D possibly matching TRBD1 (5 bases). The V end was cut by 4 bases, the J end by 3 bases, with 15 bases between. The CDR3 has 15 residues. The V gene's germline CDR1 is SGHTA and CDR2 FQGTGA. The CDR3 here is CASSSLLGEDTEAFF. The CDR3 bases are TGTGCCAGCAGCTCCCTACTGGGGGAGGACACTGAAGCTTTCTTT.